One and the same sample provided the 26 T cell receptor beta chains below, sequenced in a study of a mutant IDH1 vaccine in newly diagnosed glioma. Their cognate antigens are unknown. Assay used: immunoSEQ multiplex PCR; TCRdb lists only in-frame clones, some missing. The sample holds approximately 82,000 clones, 75% to 90% seen once. Time point indicated: week 23, last vaccination. Vaccine doses each comprised 300 ug of mutant IDH1 20-mer peptide, with topical imiquimod. This material consisted of PBMCs, taken from a glioma patient whose treatment included an IDH1 peptide vaccine. These receptors originate from a woman aged 45-59 years with glioma.

The rearrangement joins TRBV5-6 to TRBJ1-5; D call uncertain. The CDR3 consists of 13 residues. Trimming removed 4 bases at V and 6 bases at J, with 11 bases between. Germline CDR1 reads SGHDT; CDR2 reads YYEEEE. The CDR3 DNA reads as TGTGCCAGCAGCCTCCGACGAGGTCAGCCCCAGCATTTT. Encoded protein: CASSLRRGQPQHF.

V gene TRBV28 combines with J gene TRBJ2-7; TRBD1 aligns across 9 bases. Germline CDR1 and CDR2: MDHEN and SYDVKM. Losses at the gene ends were 5 bases for V and 7 bases for J; bases not matched to a gene: 12. The length of the CDR3 is 15 residues. CDR3 coding DNA: TGTGCCAGCAGTCCCGGGACAGGGACCTTTGGGGAGCAGTACTTC. Translating gives CASSPGTGTFGEQYF.

For this clone: At one end the junction does not follow the germline gene, possibly because of a read error. The same CDR3 can be traced to other DNA sequences in this sample. The V call is TRBV11-2, the J call TRBJ2-1, with D unresolved. From germline, CDR1 is SGHAT and CDR2 FQNNGV. There are 12 residues in the CDR3. This CDR3 is CASSLQYNEQFF. CDR3 nucleotide sequence: TGTGCCAGTAGCTTACAGTACAATGAGCAGTTCTTC.

The chain has TRBV2 and TRBJ1-1, with D possibly being TRBD1 (5 bases). Germline V CDR1 and CDR2: SNHLY, FYNNEI. The V end lost 3 bases, the J end lost 4 bases, and 12 bases lay between the germline ends. The CDR3 runs 14 residues. CDR3 nucleotide sequence: TGTGCCAGCAGTGATCAGGGAATGGGCACTGAAGCTTTCTTT. Amino acid sequence: CASSDQGMGTEAFF.

Note on this clone: Its ends do not fully match the called genes, so a read error is possible. Other DNA sequences of this sample code for an identical CDR3. V and J are TRBV2 and TRBJ1-1, with unresolved D. CDR3 length equals 13 residues. Germline CDR1 reads SNHLY; CDR2 reads FYNNEI. The CDR3 sequence is CASSEDGNTEAFF. The DNA of the CDR3 is TGTGCCAGCAGCGAAGACGGGAACACTGAAGCTTTCTTT. The full variable domain, with the rest looked up from reference TRBV2 and TRBJ1-1, is EPEVTQTPSHQVTQMGQEVILRCVPISNHLYFYWYRQILGQKVEFLVSFYNNEISEKSEIFDDQFSVERPDGSNFTLKIRSTKLEDSAMYFCASSEDGNTEAFFGQGTRLTVV.

The rearrangement joins TRBV12-5 to TRBJ2-3; the D is unclear. This CDR3 region has 14 residues. V gave up 6 bases and J gave up 1 base, with 11 bases separating them. Germline assignment: CDR1 LGHNT and CDR2 FRNRAP. DNA for the CDR3: TGTGCTAGTGGCGACGCCTGGGGCACAGATACGCAGTATTTT. Translating it yields CASGDAWGTDTQYF.

The chain has TRBV28 and TRBJ1-4; 10 bases are shared with TRBD1. Germline V gene lookup returns CDR1 MDHEN and CDR2 SYDVKM. The CDR3 runs 15 residues. V dropped 3 bases and J dropped 7; count of bases not matched to a gene: 5. The CDR3 coding sequence is TGTGCCAGCAGTTTGGGCGGGACAGGGGTTGAAAAACTGTTTTTT. Its protein product is CASSLGGTGVEKLFF. The whole variable domain, filled in from reference TRBV28 and TRBJ1-4, reads DVKVTQSSRYLVKRTGEKVFLECVQDMDHENMFWYRQDPGLGLRLIYFSYDVKMKEKGDIPEGYSVSREKKERFSLILESASTNQTSMYLCASSLGGTGVEKLFFGSGTQLSVL.

CDR3 nucleotide sequence: TGTGCCAGTAGTATTTGGGAGAACTCGGATGAAGCTTTCTTT. The encoded protein is CASSIWENSDEAFF. This chain links TRBV19 with TRBJ1-1; D remains ambiguous. Germline CDR1 reads LNHDA; CDR2 reads SQIVND (reference sequence). V gave up 3 bases and J gave up 7 bases, with 15 bases separating them. The CDR3 loop spans 14 amino acids.

This chain connects TRBV7-2 to TRBJ2-7; D may be TRBD1 (5 bases). CDR1 is SGHTA and CDR2 is FQGNSA in the germline V gene. This CDR3 has 12 residues. The V gene lost 3 bases and the J gene lost 5 bases, with 8 bases spanning the gap. This CDR3 reads CASSFRQNEQYF. The CDR3 coding sequence is TGTGCCAGCAGCTTCAGACAGAACGAGCAGTACTTC.

V and J are TRBV5-1 and TRBJ1-6, with 7 nucleotides matching TRBD1. This CDR3 has 14 residues. Germline V CDR1 and CDR2: SGHRS, YFSETQ. V dropped 4 bases and J dropped 12; count of bases not matched to a gene: 10. CDR3 nucleotides: TGCGCCAGCAGCGAGGGACAGAGCTTCCGACCCCTCCACTTT. It is translated as CASSEGQSFRPLHF.

This chain links TRBV6-1 with TRBJ1-3; no definite D call. The germline gives CDR1 MNHNS, CDR2 SASEGT. Trimming removed 4 bases at V and 0 bases at J, with 10 bases between. The CDR3 sequence is 15 residues long. CDR3 in DNA: TGTGCCAGCAGTGCCCGGCGGACCTCTGGAAACACCATATATTTT. Protein sequence: CASSARRTSGNTIYF.

V usage is TRBV28 and J usage is TRBJ1-2; D uncertain. The V end lost 6 bases, the J end lost 0 bases, and 11 bases lay between the germline ends. Per the germline V gene, CDR1 is MDHEN and CDR2 is SYDVKM. There are 14 residues in the CDR3. CDR3 residues: CASRAQTANYGYTF. The CDR3 DNA reads TGTGCCAGCAGGGCCCAGACTGCTAACTATGGCTACACCTTC.

This clone was counted once. V usage is TRBV7-9 and J usage is TRBJ2-1; 7 bases are a match to TRBD2. The CDR3 extends over 18 amino acids. CDR1 is SEHNR, CDR2 FQNEAQ, per germline (reference sequence). V trimming: 5 bases; J trimming: 0 bases; junction bases outside the gene matches: 13. The CDR3 DNA follows: TGTGCCAGCAGCCCCCTCGGATCCGGGAGGTCCTCCTACAATGAGCAGTTCTTC. Translation: CASSPLGSGRSSYNEQFF.

With regard to this clone: This sample includes further DNA sequences coding for the same CDR3. The rearrangement joins TRBV5-1 to TRBJ2-5; 9 positions agree with TRBD1. This CDR3 region has 15 residues. V shed 4 bases, J shed 4 bases, and the junction held 8 bases outside the gene matches. Germline CDR1 reads SGHRS; CDR2 reads YFSETQ. The DNA for the CDR3 is TGCGCCAGCAGCCCGACTGGACAGGGGAGAGAGACCCAGTACTTC. Encoded protein: CASSPTGQGRETQYF.

This rearrangement joins TRBV7-6 to TRBJ2-7; D perhaps matches TRBD2 (6 bases). Trimming took off 5 bases at V and 4 bases at J, with 15 bases between the two ends. Germline V lookup: CDR1 SGHVS, CDR2 FNYEAQ. The CDR3 loop spans 14 amino acids. CDR3: CASSPRTTTYEQYF. The CDR3 DNA sequence: TGTGCCAGCAGCCCAAGGACTACTACTTACGAGCAGTACTTC.

The V and J genes are TRBV7-8 and TRBJ1-5; no clear D. Between the trimmed V and J ends, which lost 3 bases and 5 bases, there was a span of 17 bases. The CDR3 is 16 residues long. Germline CDR1 SGHVS, CDR2 FQNEAQ. The CDR3 here is CASSLDRITAYQPQHF. CDR3 in DNA: TGTGCCAGCAGCTTGGACCGAATCACAGCCTATCAGCCCCAGCATTTT.

This clone was counted only a few times. The V gene is TRBV27, the J gene TRBJ1-1; no reliable D call. The germline CDR1 and CDR2 sequences are MNHEY and SMNVEV (reference sequence). The CDR3 spans 14 residues. Trimming took 2 bases from V and 1 from J, leaving 8 bases between them. In DNA form, the CDR3 reads TGTGCCAGCAGTTTACAAGTTGAGAACACTGAAGCTTTCTTT. Its protein product is CASSLQVENTEAFF.

The rearrangement joins TRBV5-1 to TRBJ1-1; 8 bases match TRBD1. The germline gives CDR1 SGHRS, CDR2 YFSETQ. J lost 1 base, V lost 3 bases, and 2 bases had no gene match. The CDR3 sequence is 14 residues long. The CDR3 here is CASSYGQGNTEAFF. CDR3 coding DNA: TGCGCCAGCAGCTACGGACAGGGGAACACTGAAGCTTTCTTT.

V is TRBV19 and J is TRBJ2-3; D gene ambiguous. V was clipped by 7 bases and J by 0 bases, with 17 bases between them. Germline CDR1 is LNHDA and CDR2 is SQIVND (reference sequence). This CDR3 is 16 amino acids long. CDR3 protein: CASTQRRITSTDTQYF. The CDR3 DNA is TGTGCCAGTACCCAGAGGCGGATTACTAGCACAGATACGCAGTATTTT. Full variable domain (missing parts from reference TRBV19 and TRBJ2-3): DGGITQSPKYLFRKEGQNVTLSCEQNLNHDAMYWYRQDPGQGLRLIYYSQIVNDFQKGDIAEGYSVSREKKESFPLTVTSAQKNPTAFYLCASTQRRITSTDTQYFGPGTRLTVL.

V is TRBV9 and J is TRBJ2-1; D uncertain. Germline-derived CDR1 and CDR2 are SGDLS and YYNGEE. V lost 4 bases and J lost 6, with 14 bases in between. The CDR3 runs 14 residues. CDR3 sequence (DNA): TGTGCCAGCAGCCCGGGTCACCGTATCAATGAGCAGTTCTTC. Translation gives CASSPGHRINEQFF.

The V call is TRBV6-6, the J call TRBJ1-4, with D hard to call. Between the trimmed V and J ends, which lost 7 bases and 6 bases, there was a span of 9 bases. The length of the CDR3 is 12 residues. Looked up from germline, CDR1 is MNHNY and CDR2 is SVGAGI (reference sequence). CDR3 residues: CASIGLDEKLFF. DNA for the CDR3: TGTGCCAGCATCGGCCTCGATGAAAAACTGTTTTTT.

The chain carries TRBV5-4 and TRBJ2-7; TRBD1 matches at 7 bases. Per germline, CDR1 SGHNT and CDR2 YYREEE (reference sequence). With V trimmed by 1 base and J by 4 bases, 2 bases remained unmatched. The CDR3 spans 13 residues. The CDR3 DNA reads TGTGCCAGCAGCTTGAACAGGGGATACGAGCAGTACTTC. It specifies CASSLNRGYEQYF.

The chain links TRBV10-1 to TRBJ2-7, with D hard to call. From germline, CDR1 is WNHNN and CDR2 SYGVQD (reference sequence). The CDR3 runs 13 residues. The germline V and J ends were trimmed by 3 bases and 6 bases, with 12 bases remaining between them. CDR3 nucleotides: TGCGCCAGCAGTGACCCTAGGGAATCCGAGCAGTACTTC. This encodes CASSDPRESEQYF.

The chain is built from TRBV29-1 and TRBJ2-7, with a possible D match to TRBD2 (5 bases). Germline CDR1 is SQVTM and CDR2 is ANQGSEA. CDR3 length: 12 residues. Trimming cost V 4 bases and J 0 bases, with 7 bases left between them. The DNA of the CDR3 is TGCAGCGTTGGTGCGGGCTCCTACGAGCAGTACTTC. Its translation: CSVGAGSYEQYF.

This clone was found a few times. V is TRBV20-1 and J is TRBJ1-6; no clear D. The CDR3 covers 11 residues. Trimming shortened V by 1 base and J by 10 bases, and 5 bases separated the two germline ends. Per the germline V gene, CDR1 is DFQATT and CDR2 is SNEGSKA (reference sequence). The CDR3 DNA is TGCAGTGCTAGAGTCGGCTCACCCCTCCACTTT. It yields the protein CSARVGSPLHF.

The chain recombines TRBV27 with TRBJ1-3; TRBD1 is a possible D gene (5 bases). The CDR3 runs 16 residues. V lost 8 bases and J lost 1, with 18 bases in between. Germline CDR1 MNHEY, CDR2 SMNVEV (reference sequence). The CDR3 nucleotides are TGTGCCAGCCTCCCTGGAGGGGTCTGGTCTGGAAACACCATATATTTT. This sequence encodes CASLPGGVWSGNTIYF.